The clone carrying this T cell receptor beta chain showed up just once. The antigen is not known. TCRdb's copy holds only in-frame clones and misses some; the assay was immunoSEQ multiplex PCR. The sample contains about 700,000 clones, 92% of which appear only once. The source of the sample is a study of shared clonotypes between healthy human individuals. Overall study: Three plates each covered CD4 naive and memory; CD8 naive two, CD8 memory one. Findings of the study overall: Collection of samples was limited to blood; tissue repertoires likely differ. How much donors shared clonotypes was expected to be affected by sequencing depth.

Germline CDR1 reads SGDLS; CDR2 reads YYNGEE. V was clipped by 3 bases and J by 2 bases, with 9 bases between them. The CDR3 totals 14 residues. Naive-designated CD8 cells lacked CD45RO, were positively enriched for CCR7, and omitted terminally differentiated effector memory CD45RA+ cells. Sequencing was carried out using naive CD8+ T cells sorted from blood. The chain joins TRBV9 to TRBJ2-1; possible D gene TRBD1, 6 bases. The TCR sequence derives from a man aged 25 to 40 in good health. The CDR3 reads CASSDGTTYNEQFF. CDR3 DNA sequence: TGTGCCAGCAGCGACGGGACAACCTACAATGAGCAGTTCTTC.